One TCR beta chain is described in this entry. What it binds is not known. For TCR beta, libraries came from quantitative 5'-RACE with molecular barcodes. MiXCR, run by TCRdb on the 5' RACE reads, gives a single entry per CDR3 protein. This table has some 840,000 distinct CDR3 sequences, 12% appearing once. Germline V lookup: CDR1 DFQATT, CDR2 SNEGSKA (reference sequence). The germline V and J ends were trimmed by 3 bases and 4 bases, with 13 bases remaining between them. The CDR3 extends over 14 amino acids. This specimen belongs to a study of CD8 T cells in ankylosing spondylitis. Findings of the study overall: In synovial fluid and blood from reactive arthritis, some motif variants were previously reported. Typical of ankylosing spondylitis blood, it appeared, was a TCR beta motif of seven to nine highly homologous variants.

The genes are TRBV20-1 and TRBJ2-1, with no clear D. Input material: blood, either unsorted or a sorted T cell fraction (not recorded which). The clonotype originates from a male donor with ankylosing spondylitis. CDR3 loop: CSASGSTQYNEQFF. The DNA for the CDR3 is TGCAGTGCTAGCGGCTCCACTCAATACAATGAGCAGTTCTTC.